Given below is one T cell receptor beta chain in context. This clone has a single count. Its antigen remains unidentified. No qualities accompany the bases; no much larger clone lies one base away. The data stem from a study of immune evolution from preneoplasia to lung adenocarcinoma (dated by TCRdb to about 2021). Some background on the complete study: No AAH lesions showed HLA loss of heterozygosity, compared with 7% of AIS, approximately 15% of MIA and around a third of ADC lesions. The study profiled immune contexture across lung adenocarcinoma precursors and invasive adenocarcinoma using immune gene expression, TCR sequencing and multiplex immunofluorescence. Resected precursor lesions (AAH, AIS, MIA) and invasive adenocarcinomas were compared against paired morphologically normal lung tissue. Sample size was determined by specimen availability and not by a prior power calculation. The immune data were combined with whole exome sequencing and methylation data from the same cohort of nodules. In total, the cohort included 50 to 65 patients with pulmonary nodules, all of whom underwent surgical resection. The TCR sequencing data were obtained from about 47 patients. According to the study, 90 to 130 samples went through TCR sequencing. Class I HLA alleles were inferred from exome data with POLYSOLVER, and allele-specific HLA loss was detected with LOHHLA. Overall study results and their limits: The findings were based on association rather than direct causation, and larger cohorts with long-term follow-up and longitudinal biopsies were deemed needed. All patients were from Japan and China, so applicability to Western populations was uncertain. The highest T cell clonality was observed in KRAS-mutant nodules compared with EGFR-mutant or double wild-type lesions. Clonality was highest in normal lung, while later-stage lesions appeared to have lower clonality but higher T cell density and diversity. Normal lung had the highest top T cell clone frequencies, and these frequencies appeared to fall progressively from AAH through AIS, MIA and invasive adenocarcinoma.

Patients underwent resection in Japan or China between the mid-2010s and the late 2010s. Histologic diagnosis of each case was confirmed independently by two lung cancer pathologists on H&E slides. To enrich premalignant or tumor cells for nucleic acid extraction, macro-dissection was performed after pathologic assessment. The AllPrep DNA/RNA FFPE Kit was used to isolate DNA from FFPE tissue. There are 14 amino acids in the CDR3, from cysteine to phenylalanine inclusive. Kept here is only the CDR3 DNA, which spans 42 bases and is read in frame from base 1. V lost 3 bases and J lost 4 bases; the stretch between them is 13 bases long. From the germline V gene, CDR1 is SGHDT and CDR2 is YYEEEE. TCR beta CDR3 regions were sequenced from DNA using the immunoSEQ hsTCRbeta Kit. The source study handled its data this way. The ImmunoSEQ Analyzer was used to analyse the TCR sequencing data. T cell clonality was defined as 1 minus Pielou's evenness, calculated on productive rearrangements. T cell diversity was measured with the inverse Simpson index on productive templates. T cell density was TCR beta template counts normalized to usable DNA, estimated by amplifying and sequencing housekeeping genes. Two-sided Kruskal-Wallis tests were used to compare TCR metrics across histologic stages. As stored in TCRdb, this immuneACCESS dataset retains in-frame rearrangements with V and J assigned. A fraction of the clones does not appear; measured against another copy, unresolved V genes explain less than half of the discrepancy, and the remainder lacks a known reason. The D gene and trimming were derived from the DNA, and the V and J assignments and clone size from that table. The sample data list under 4,000 clones, and around 78% of these were observed just once. Clones ranked in the top ten supply roughly a tenth of the sample.

This chain joins TRBV5-6 to TRBJ1-1, with a tentative D gene TRBD1 over 5 matching bases. The sequence came from a person aged 60 to 85 with lung adenocarcinoma. Sequences were obtained from FFPE minimally invasive lung adenocarcinoma tissue. The cell subset or site label of this sample denotes: micro-invasive lung adenocarcinoma (MIA). The DNA sequence follows: TGTGCCAGCAGCTCGCAGGGTCCTGGCACTGAAGCTTTCTTT. This encodes CASSSQGPGTEAFF.